These T cell receptor beta chains were read from a single sample in a study of shared clonotypes between healthy human individuals. Sequencing was performed with immunoSEQ multiplex PCR; in TCRdb, only in-frame clones are kept and a portion is missing. The sample yields a few million clones, 85% to 95% seen once. The source material was naive CD4+ T cells from PBMCs. Every receptor here comes from a man aged 18-30 years in good health. Some clones in this sample may be carry-over from other donors' samples. The CDR3 runs from the conserved cysteine through the conserved F or W. D genes are given only for firm matches. The size entry is marked missing in some rows and otherwise reads once, few, many or a size class.

V: TRBV9; D: -; size: -; J: TRBJ2-7; DNA: TGTGCCAGCGGTCTTGGGTCGAGCTCCTACGAGCAGTACTTC; CDR3: CASGLGSSSYEQYF
V: TRBV4-3; D: TRBD1; size: -; J: TRBJ2-2; DNA: TGCGCCAGCAGCCCTGGACAGGCCTACACCGGGGAGCTGTTTTTT; CDR3: CASSPGQAYTGELFF
V: TRBV7-9; D: -; size: -; J: TRBJ2-5; DNA: TGTGCCAGCAGCCCCCGACTGATCCTACAAGAGACCCAGTACTTC; CDR3: CASSPRLILQETQYF
V: TRBV9; D: -; size: once; J: TRBJ1-4; DNA: TGTGCCAGCAGCGTAGTTGGGGCTAGTGAAAAACTGTTTTTT; CDR3: CASSVVGASEKLFF
V: TRBV30; D: -; size: once; J: TRBJ1-4; DNA: TGTGCCTGGAGCTTACACTATGAAGAAAAACTGTTTTTT; CDR3: CAWSLHYEEKLFF
V: TRBV18; D: -; size: -; J: TRBJ1-1; DNA: TGTGCCAGCTCACCCGTAAATAGGGACACTGAAGCTTTCTTT; CDR3: CASSPVNRDTEAFF
V: TRBV6-5; D: -; size: -; J: TRBJ1-1; DNA: TGTGCCAGCAGGGAAACAGTGAACACTGAAGCTTTCTTT; CDR3: CASRETVNTEAFF
V: TRBV19; D: TRBD2; size: once; J: TRBJ2-5; DNA: TGTGCCAGTAGTACCGACGGGGGGAGGGAGACCCAGTACTTC; CDR3: CASSTDGGRETQYF
V: TRBV5-1; D: -; size: -; J: TRBJ2-5; DNA: TGCGCCAGCAGTCCCGGGTTCTCGGGACTGCAAGAGACCCAGTACTTC; CDR3: CASSPGFSGLQETQYF
V: TRBV7-2; D: TRBD1; size: -; J: TRBJ1-3; DNA: TGTGCCAGCAGCTCGACAGGGTTTGGAAACACCATATATTTT; CDR3: CASSSTGFGNTIYF
V: TRBV25-1; D: -; size: -; J: TRBJ2-7; DNA: TGTGCCAGCAGTGCTTTCGGGGGACGGTCCTACGAGCAGTACTTC; CDR3: CASSAFGGRSYEQYF
V: TRBV5-6; D: TRBD1; size: -; J: TRBJ1-5; DNA: TGTGCCAGCAGTTCGTGGACAGGGGGCGGACAGCCCCAGCATTTT; CDR3: CASSSWTGGGQPQHF
V: TRBV29-1; D: TRBD1; size: -; J: TRBJ2-5; DNA: TGCAGCGTTGTGGGGACAGGATCAAGCAGGGAGACCCAGTACTTC; CDR3: CSVVGTGSSRETQYF
V: TRBV28; D: TRBD1; size: -; J: TRBJ1-2; DNA: TGTGCCAGCAGCACCGGGACAGGGGTTGCCTATGGCTACACCTTC; CDR3: CASSTGTGVAYGYTF
V: TRBV5-6; D: TRBD1; size: -; J: TRBJ1-6; DNA: TGTGCCAGCAGCTTTGTGCAGGGGGCGCCCGATAATTCACCCCTCCACTTT; CDR3: CASSFVQGAPDNSPLHF
V: TRBV7-9; D: -; size: -; J: TRBJ2-5; DNA: TGTGCCAGCAGCTTAGGGCAGGGTCGGTCAGAGACCCAGTACTTC; CDR3: CASSLGQGRSETQYF
V: TRBV7-2; D: -; size: -; J: TRBJ2-3; DNA: TGTGCCAGCAGCGTTCGGGGCACAGATACGCAGTATTTT; CDR3: CASSVRGTDTQYF
V: TRBV27; D: TRBD2; size: -; J: TRBJ2-7; DNA: TGTGCCAGCAGTCGGAGCGGGAGTGGTGAGCAGTACTTC; CDR3: CASSRSGSGEQYF
V: TRBV2; D: -; size: few; J: TRBJ1-3; DNA: TGTGCCAGCAGTGGCACGTCAGGCAACACCATATATTTT; CDR3: CASSGTSGNTIYF
V: TRBV9; D: -; size: -; J: TRBJ2-7; DNA: TGTGCCAGCAGCGTAGAGGGTAATGGGGCCTACGAGCAGTACTTC; CDR3: CASSVEGNGAYEQYF
V: TRBV12-5; D: TRBD2; size: -; J: TRBJ2-3; DNA: TGTGCTAGTGCGGGCGGGAGATGGACAGATACGCAGTATTTT; CDR3: CASAGGRWTDTQYF
V: TRBV29-1; D: TRBD1; size: -; J: TRBJ2-7; DNA: TGCAGCGTGGGACAGGGGATCAGGGAGCAGTACTTC; CDR3: CSVGQGIREQYF
V: TRBV28; D: -; size: once; J: TRBJ2-3; DNA: TGTGCCAGCAGGGCTACAGATACGCAGTATTTT; CDR3: CASRATDTQYF
V: TRBV4-1; D: TRBD2; size: once; J: TRBJ2-2; DNA: TGCGCCAGCAGCCGAGCTGGTTCAACTAGCGGGAGAGCCGGGGAGCTGTTTTTT; CDR3: CASSRAGSTSGRAGELFF
V: TRBV6-1; D: -; size: -; J: TRBJ2-2; DNA: TGTGCCAGCAGGCCCGTGGGGGCGAACACCGGGGAGCTGTTTTTT; CDR3: CASRPVGANTGELFF
V: TRBV19; D: -; size: -; J: TRBJ1-4; DNA: TGTGCCAGTAGGACAGTAGGGGCTGAAAAACTGTTTTTT; CDR3: CASRTVGAEKLFF
V: TRBV18; D: TRBD2; size: -; J: TRBJ2-7; DNA: TGTGCCAGCTCACCTAGCGGGAGTACACGGACCTACGAGCAGTACTTC; CDR3: CASSPSGSTRTYEQYF
V: TRBV5-1; D: TRBD2; size: -; J: TRBJ2-1; DNA: TGCGCCAGCAGCTTTGGGACTAGCTCCTACAATGAGCAGTTCTTC; CDR3: CASSFGTSSYNEQFF
V: TRBV7-8; D: TRBD2; size: -; J: TRBJ2-1; DNA: TGTGCCAGCAGCTCGCGACTAGCGGAACCCTACAATGAGCAGTTCTTC; CDR3: CASSSRLAEPYNEQFF
V: TRBV27; D: -; size: -; J: TRBJ2-2; DNA: TGTGCCAGCAGCCCTCCCGGCGGGCAACGCACCGGGGAGCTGTTTTTT; CDR3: CASSPPGGQRTGELFF
V: TRBV13; D: TRBD2; size: -; J: TRBJ2-2; DNA: TGTGCCACCCGTTTAGCGGGAGGGAAAAACACCGGGGAGCTGTTTTTT; CDR3: CATRLAGGKNTGELFF
V: TRBV9; D: TRBD1; size: -; J: TRBJ1-5; DNA: TGTGCCAGCAGCGGCCAGGGGGCGGTGGGTCAGCCCCAGCATTTT; CDR3: CASSGQGAVGQPQHF
V: TRBV9; D: -; size: few; J: TRBJ1-5; DNA: TGTGCCAGCAGCGGGGACAGCAATCAGCCCCAGCATTTT; CDR3: CASSGDSNQPQHF
V: TRBV27; D: -; size: -; J: TRBJ1-2; DNA: TGTGCCAGCAGCGAACCGGGACACCCCACTATGGGCTACACCTTC; CDR3: CASSEPGHPTMGYTF
V: TRBV4-3; D: TRBD1; size: -; J: TRBJ2-7; DNA: TGCGCCAGCAGCCAAGAAGGCAGGGGGCACTACGAGCAGTACTTC; CDR3: CASSQEGRGHYEQYF
V: TRBV28; D: -; size: -; J: TRBJ2-7; DNA: TGTGCCAGCATGGGAGGACAGGTCTCCTACGAGCAGTACTTC; CDR3: CASMGGQVSYEQYF
V: TRBV5-4; D: -; size: -; J: TRBJ2-7; DNA: TGTGCCAGCAGCTTGTTACCGGACAGCGTATACGAGCAGTACTTC; CDR3: CASSLLPDSVYEQYF
V: TRBV28; D: -; size: -; J: TRBJ2-7; DNA: TGTGCCAGCAGTTTAAGAACAGGGCTCTCTCTCCGAGAGCAGTACTTC; CDR3: CASSLRTGLSLREQYF
V: TRBV6-1; D: TRBD1; size: few; J: TRBJ1-5; DNA: TGTGCCAGCAGTGCCGGGACAGGAAGAGGTCAGCCCCAGCATTTT; CDR3: CASSAGTGRGQPQHF
V: TRBV6-5; D: TRBD2; size: -; J: TRBJ2-2; DNA: TGTGCCAGCAGGCATCTAGCGGGAGTCACCGGGGAGCTGTTTTTT; CDR3: CASRHLAGVTGELFF
V: TRBV28; D: -; size: -; J: TRBJ1-2; DNA: TGTGCCAGCAGCCTTCGGGGGGGAGTTGGCTACACCTTC; CDR3: CASSLRGGVGYTF